The present entry profiles one T cell receptor (beta chain) with its context. The CDR3 runs 18 residues. The data belong to a study of T cells after yellow fever vaccination. Using its own MiXCR run on the 5' RACE reads, TCRdb lists one record per CDR3 protein. The table has 620,000 or so distinct CDR3 sequences, roughly 12% seen once. The source of this sequence is a man aged 25-45 years who received the YFV17D yellow fever vaccine. V and J are TRBV21-1 and TRBJ1-5. TRBV21-1 constitutes a pseudogene. The sequencing used PBMCs, collected on the day of the yellow fever booster vaccination. CDR3 sequence (DNA): TGTGCCAGCAGCAAAGCGCTTGTGTCGGAGGTGCAAAGTCAGCCCCAGCATTTT. Translated, it gives CASSKALVSEVQSQPQHF.